Below are 5 T cell receptor beta chains sequenced from a single sample in a study of blood T cell repertoires in COVID-19. The table came from immunoSEQ multiplex PCR; TCRdb's copy has only in-frame clones and leaves some out. This table has about 250,000 clones, roughly 87% appearing once. The specimen sequenced was PBMCs or T cells enriched from blood (not recorded which). The receptors were sampled from a woman aged 30 to 39 with acute COVID-19.

The chain couples TRBV10-1 to TRBJ1-1; weak D call: TRBD1 (6 bases). This CDR3 is built from 17 residues. Trimming removed 0 bases from V and 6 bases from J, with 20 bases in between. The germline gives CDR1 WNHNN, CDR2 SYGVQD (reference sequence). The CDR3 DNA follows: TGCGCCAGCAGTGAGTCGAGGCGCGTGCAGGGGAGCCCTGAAGCTTTCTTT. This sequence encodes CASSESRRVQGSPEAFF.

This chain joins TRBV12-3 or TRBV12-4 and TRBJ1-5; D not resolved. V was clipped by 5 bases and J by 8 bases, with 13 bases between them. The CDR3 extends over 13 amino acids. The CDR3 sequence: CASSLGRSKPQHF. The DNA of the CDR3 is TGTGCCAGCAGTCTGGGGAGGAGTAAGCCCCAGCATTTT.

The rearrangement links TRBV29-1 to TRBJ1-1; no clear D gene. Germline CDR1 and CDR2: SQVTM and ANQGSEA. Trimming removed 3 bases from V and 5 bases from J, with 10 bases in between. The CDR3 runs to 12 residues. The CDR3 protein is CSVDGAVTEAFF. The CDR3 DNA follows: TGCAGCGTTGACGGCGCGGTAACTGAAGCTTTCTTT.

In this sample, this clone turned up once. This sequence joins TRBV14 and TRBJ2-1; 7 bases align to TRBD2. Germline loops: CDR1 SGHDN, CDR2 FVKESK. Losses at the gene ends were 3 bases for V and 2 bases for J; bases not matched to a gene: 10. The CDR3 consists of 17 residues. The CDR3 DNA sequence: TGTGCCAGCAGCCAGGTTACTAGCGTAGGTACCTACAATGAGCAGTTCTTC. Its translation is CASSQVTSVGTYNEQFF.

The DNA of the CDR3 is TGTGCCAGCAGTGACCGCGGGGGGGTCACAGATACGCAGTATTTT. It encodes CASSDRGGVTDTQYF. The rearrangement joins TRBV2 to TRBJ2-3; TRBD2 aligns across 9 bases. V shed 3 bases, J shed 2 bases, and the junction held 3 bases outside the gene matches. Germline values: CDR1 SNHLY, CDR2 FYNNEI. This CDR3 comprises 15 residues.